Following are 21 T cell receptor beta chains from one sample sequenced in a study of technical replicates of blood from a handful of donors. Using immunoSEQ multiplex PCR, the repertoire was profiled, and TCRdb retains in-frame clones only, with some absent. Among about 73,000 clones listed, 93% were seen once. Sequencing was done on a sample of T cells isolated from PBMCs. The receptors stem from a human donor in good health.

The genes are TRBV28 and TRBJ2-5; 9 bases align to TRBD1. Germline CDR1 MDHEN, CDR2 SYDVKM. The CDR3 totals 14 residues. J was trimmed by 2 bases and V by 2 bases; bases with no gene match: 0. The CDR3 loop is CASSLDRGQETQYF. The CDR3 DNA is TGTGCCAGCAGTTTAGACAGGGGGCAAGAGACCCAGTACTTC.

The rearrangement links TRBV30 to TRBJ1-4; 8 bases align to TRBD1. This CDR3 contains 20 residues. CDR1 is GTSNPN and CDR2 is SVGIG in the germline V gene (reference sequence). The junction had 15 bases not matched to a gene; V was cut back by 0 bases and J by 0 bases. This CDR3 is CAWSVLIDRGGRATNEKLFF. As DNA, the CDR3 is TGTGCCTGGAGTGTACTAATAGACAGGGGAGGACGAGCAACTAATGAAAAACTGTTTTTT.

This clone was found once. The rearrangement uses TRBV11-2 and TRBJ2-7; 7 bases are shared with TRBD2. With 1 base clipped from V and 2 bases from J, the junction kept 8 bases outside the gene matches. This CDR3 has 16 amino acids. Germline CDR1 SGHAT, CDR2 FQNNGV. The chain's CDR3 is CASSLVAGVGAYEQYF. DNA for the CDR3: TGTGCCAGCAGCTTAGTAGCGGGTGTCGGAGCCTACGAGCAGTACTTC.

The CDR3: CASSSGPPGRTNYGYTF. For the CDR3, the DNA is TGCGCCAGCAGCTCCGGCCCCCCTGGGAGGACGAACTATGGCTACACCTTC. This chain connects TRBV5-1 to TRBJ1-2; D gene uncertain. Deletions cut 3 bases from V and 2 bases from J, with 20 bases between. CDR1 and CDR2 from the germline V gene are SGHRS and YFSETQ. The CDR3 has 17 amino acids.

This chain's CDR3 is CASREVTGVNTGELFF. The DNA for the CDR3 is TGTGCCAGCAGGGAAGTGACGGGGGTTAACACCGGGGAGCTGTTTTTT. The chain is built from TRBV11-3 and TRBJ2-2, with D perhaps matching TRBD2 (6 bases). This CDR3 is 16 amino acids long. V lost 6 bases and J lost 2, with 16 bases in between. Germline loops: CDR1 SGHNT, CDR2 YENEEA.

This clone was recorded only once. This chain uses TRBV7-8 with TRBJ1-1; D call uncertain. This CDR3 region has 13 residues. Trimming cost V 0 bases and J 4 bases, with 6 bases left between them. Germline assignment: CDR1 SGHVS and CDR2 FQNEAQ. The CDR3 is CASSLARLTEAFF. The CDR3 DNA reads as TGTGCCAGCAGCTTAGCGCGCCTCACTGAAGCTTTCTTT.

This clone was observed a handful of times. This chain joins TRBV20-1 and TRBJ2-5; 7 bases are shared with TRBD2. Germline V gives CDR1 DFQATT, CDR2 SNEGSKA (reference sequence). This CDR3 region has 11 residues. The CDR3 DNA reads TGCAAGCTAGCGGAACAAGAGACCCAGTACTTC. It codes for CKLAEQETQYF.

The chain carries TRBV14 and TRBJ2-3, with unresolved D. There are 13 residues in the CDR3. V dropped 4 bases and J dropped 0 bases, with 5 bases sitting between them. Germline V gene data show CDR1 as SGHDN and CDR2 as FVKESK. CDR3 amino acids: CASSPSSTDTQYF. CDR3 bases: TGTGCCAGCAGCCCCTCTAGCACAGATACGCAGTATTTT. Filled out from reference TRBV14 and TRBJ2-3, the complete variable domain reads EAGVTQFPSHSVIEKGQTVTLRCDPISGHDNLYWYRRVMGKEIKFLLHFVKESKQDESGMPNNRFLAERTGGTYSTLKVQPAELEDSGVYFCASSPSSTDTQYFGPGTRLTVL.

J is TRBJ2-5 and V is TRBV10-3; D is unclear. The CDR3 spans 14 residues. The germline V gene encodes CDR1 ENHRY and CDR2 SYGVKD. The ends were cut back, 2 bases at V and 2 bases at J, with 9 bases in the middle. The CDR3 loop is CAISETALQETQYF. The CDR3, as DNA: TGTGCCATCAGTGAGACAGCCCTTCAAGAGACCCAGTACTTC.

The CDR3 DNA sequence: TGTGCCAGCAGCATACAGGGTTACGAGCAGTACTTC. This gives the protein CASSIQGYEQYF. This rearrangement joins TRBV6-6 to TRBJ2-7, with a tentative D call TRBD1 (6 bases). Per the germline V gene, CDR1 is MNHNY and CDR2 is SVGAGI (reference sequence). This CDR3 spans 12 amino acids. Trimming cost V 6 bases and J 4 bases, with 10 bases left between them.

This clone has a single count. The chain uses TRBV6-5 and TRBJ2-7; 7 positions match TRBD2. The junction had 11 bases not matched to a gene; V was cut back by 10 bases and J by 2 bases. Germline V lookup: CDR1 MNHEY, CDR2 SVGAGI. This CDR3 has 14 amino acids. The CDR3 spells CATGVSGQAYEQYF. The DNA for the CDR3 is TGTGCCACCGGGGTTAGCGGGCAAGCCTACGAGCAGTACTTC.

The CDR3 DNA is TGTGCCACCGCGGGGGGAGGACTAGTTCACGGGGAGCTGTTTTTT. It is translated as CATAGGGLVHGELFF. V is TRBV28 and J is TRBJ2-2, with 8 bases that match TRBD2. CDR1 and CDR2 (germline): MDHEN, SYDVKM. V shed 10 bases and J 7 bases; nucleotides not matched to a gene: 14. The CDR3 is 15 amino acids.

The chain has TRBV19 and TRBJ2-7, with 10 bases fitting TRBD1. CDR1 is LNHDA and CDR2 is SQIVND in the germline V gene (reference sequence). The V gene end was trimmed by 5 bases and the J gene end by 3 bases; junction bases not matched to a gene: 10. The CDR3 is 16 residues long. The CDR3 bases are TGTGCCAGTAGTGGCCGGGACAGGGGTGCCTACTACGAGCAGTACTTC. Translating it yields CASSGRDRGAYYEQYF.

The rearrangement joins TRBV13 to TRBJ2-3, with TRBD2 matching 8 bases. Germline lookup yields CDR1 PRHDT and CDR2 FYEKMQ (reference sequence). This CDR3 contains 16 residues. Losses at the gene ends were 3 bases for V and 3 bases for J; bases not matched to a gene: 8. CDR3 sequence (DNA): TGTGCCAGCAGCTTGCCCCACGGGGGGGTGACAGATACGCAGTATTTT. It specifies CASSLPHGGVTDTQYF.

The chain recombines TRBV9 with TRBJ2-7; D is perhaps TRBD2 (5 bases). This CDR3 contains 18 residues. V lost 2 bases to trimming and J lost 0 bases, with 21 bases between them. Germline V lookup: CDR1 SGDLS, CDR2 YYNGEE. In DNA form, the CDR3 reads TGTGCCAGCAGCGTTGGTGGAGCGGCGGCCGCCGGCTCCTACGAGCAGTACTTC. Encoded protein: CASSVGGAAAAGSYEQYF.

The gene calls are TRBV27 and TRBJ2-2; 7 bases align to TRBD1. The CDR3 runs to 18 residues. V was pared by 2 bases and J by 6 bases, with 15 bases of the junction left unmatched. Germline CDR1 reads MNHEY; CDR2 reads SMNVEV (reference sequence). This CDR3 reads CASSLAHATGPLAGELFF. As DNA, the CDR3 is TGTGCCAGCAGTTTAGCCCACGCGACAGGGCCCTTGGCCGGGGAGCTGTTTTTT.

The chain joins TRBV11-3 to TRBJ2-7; 11 bases align to TRBD2. CDR1 is SGHNT and CDR2 is YENEEA in the germline V gene. The CDR3 is 14 amino acids. V was clipped by 10 bases and J by 5 bases; unmatched bases: 10. CDR3 DNA sequence: TGTGCCACCGGGCTAGCGGGGGGCCAGGACGAGCAGTACTTC. Protein: CATGLAGGQDEQYF.

The chain uses TRBV30 and TRBJ2-7, with 7 positions matching TRBD2. The CDR3 sequence is 15 residues long. The V and J ends lost 1 base and 6 bases, in that order; junction bases with no gene match: 12. Germline CDR1 is GTSNPN and CDR2 is SVGIG (reference sequence). The DNA for the CDR3 is TGTGCCTGGAGTGGGATTGAGGCGCGGGGGACCGAGCAGTACTTC. It specifies CAWSGIEARGTEQYF.

This chain connects TRBV7-7 to TRBJ2-2; 9 nucleotides line up with TRBD1. CDR1 and CDR2 from the germline V gene are SSHAT and FNYEAQ (reference sequence). J lost 3 bases, V lost 1 base, and 3 bases had no gene match. The CDR3 consists of 16 residues. The DNA of the CDR3 is TGTGCCAGCAGCTTAGGGACAGGGGTGGACACCGGGGAGCTGTTTTTT. It translates to CASSLGTGVDTGELFF.

The chain couples TRBV14 to TRBJ1-2; possibly TRBD1 for D (6 bases). Looked up from germline, CDR1 is SGHDN and CDR2 is FVKESK. This CDR3 region has 16 residues. Trimming took off 1 base at V and 4 bases at J, with 16 bases between the two ends. The CDR3 sequence: CASSQAGGRAAYGYTF. CDR3 sequence (DNA): TGTGCCAGCAGCCAAGCGGGGGGGCGGGCCGCCTATGGCTACACCTTC. Supplemented by reference TRBV14 and TRBJ1-2, the full variable domain reads EAGVTQFPSHSVIEKGQTVTLRCDPISGHDNLYWYRRVMGKEIKFLLHFVKESKQDESGMPNNRFLAERTGGTYSTLKVQPAELEDSGVYFCASSQAGGRAAYGYTFGSGTRLTVV.

The V call is TRBV11-3, the J call TRBJ1-5; D unresolved. From germline, CDR1 is SGHNT and CDR2 YENEEA. The V and J ends lost 4 bases and 2 bases respectively, with 6 bases between them. This CDR3 has 13 amino acids. CDR3 loop: CASSYGGNQPQHF. The CDR3 DNA reads TGTGCCAGCAGCTACGGAGGCAATCAGCCCCAGCATTTT.